A single sample gave rise to the 9 T cell receptor beta chains below, sequenced in a study of cytomegalovirus exposure and HLA in healthy donors. The primer mix had 60 Vbeta and 13 Jbeta primers. This table comes from immunoSEQ multiplex PCR, and its TCRdb copy is limited to in-frame clones, with some not included. The repertoire holds 130,000 or so clones, with more than 75% as singletons. Material: PBMCs. Receptor source: a female donor in good health and CMV-seronegative.

This clone came up a few times. The V and J genes are TRBV5-8 and TRBJ2-7, with 7 bases that match TRBD1. Unmatched junction bases numbered 3, after V lost 0 bases and J lost 3 bases. The germline V gene has CDR1 SGHTS and CDR2 YDEGEE. The CDR3 spans 14 residues. The CDR3 reads CASSLDRGIYEQYF. CDR3 in DNA: TGTGCCAGCAGCTTGGACAGGGGCATCTACGAGCAGTACTTC.

Concerning this clone: An end of the junction does not agree with germline; a read error may underlie this. J is TRBJ1-1 and V is TRBV7-2; the match to TRBD1 covers 8 bases. CDR1 is SGHTA and CDR2 is FQGNSA in the germline V gene. The CDR3 has 15 residues. The chain's CDR3 is CACSSRDRRNTEAFF. CDR3 DNA: TGTGCCTGCAGCTCGAGGGACAGGAGGAACACTGAAGCTTTCTTT.

This chain uses TRBV7-9 with TRBJ2-3; 7 bases match TRBD2. J lost 2 bases, V lost 3 bases, and 11 bases had no gene match. This CDR3 has 17 amino acids. CDR1 and CDR2 (germline): SEHNR, FQNEAQ (reference sequence). In nucleotides, the CDR3 is TGTGCCAGCAGCTTCCAAAATGGACTAGGGAACACAGATACGCAGTATTTT. Protein product: CASSFQNGLGNTDTQYF.

V is TRBV19 and J is TRBJ1-1; the D is unclear. Trimming pared 2 bases from V and 9 bases from J, leaving 13 bases between. Germline assignment: CDR1 LNHDA and CDR2 SQIVND (reference sequence). The length of the CDR3 is 13 residues. DNA for the CDR3: TGTGCCAGTAGTATACTCGGGGAAGCCCAAGCTTTCTTT. It codes for CASSILGEAQAFF. The full variable domain, rest sourced from reference TRBV19 and TRBJ1-1, is DGGITQSPKYLFRKEGQNVTLSCEQNLNHDAMYWYRQDPGQGLRLIYYSQIVNDFQKGDIAEGYSVSREKKESFPLTVTSAQKNPTAFYLCASSILGEAQAFFGQGTRLTVV.

The chain combines TRBV5-4 with TRBJ2-3; 8 bases agree with TRBD1. From germline, CDR1 is SGHNT and CDR2 YYREEE (reference sequence). CDR3 length equals 15 residues. With V trimmed by 4 bases and J by 5 bases, 9 bases remained unmatched. CDR3 nucleotides: TGTGCCAGCAGCCCGGACAGGGCGGTTAAAGATACGCAGTATTTT. Translation gives CASSPDRAVKDTQYF.

The V call is TRBV28, the J call TRBJ2-7; D may be TRBD1 (6 bases). The CDR3 loop spans 14 amino acids. The V end was cut by 7 bases, the J end by 3 bases, with 16 bases between. Germline-derived CDR1 and CDR2 are MDHEN and SYDVKM. The CDR3 region is CASTAGTIYYEQYF. The CDR3 DNA reads TGTGCCAGCACCGCCGGGACAATATACTACGAGCAGTACTTC. The full variable domain, in which reference TRBV28 and TRBJ2-7 provide the parts outside the CDR3, is DVKVTQSSRYLVKRTGEKVFLECVQDMDHENMFWYRQDPGLGLRLIYFSYDVKMKEKGDIPEGYSVSREKKERFSLILESASTNQTSMYLCASTAGTIYYEQYFGPGTRLTVT.

The chain couples TRBV27 to TRBJ2-1; TRBD2 matches at 7 bases. After removal of 4 bases from V and 0 bases from J, the junction contained 6 bases not matched to a gene. The CDR3 runs to 16 residues. Germline CDR1 and CDR2: MNHEY and SMNVEV (reference sequence). CDR3 sequence reads: CASSSLGLSSYNEQFF. In DNA, the CDR3 is TGTGCCAGCAGTTCCTTGGGACTAAGCTCCTACAATGAGCAGTTCTTC.

V is TRBV7-3 and J is TRBJ2-1, with TRBD2 matching over 9 bases. CDR1 is SGHTA, CDR2 FQGTGA, per germline. The CDR3 runs 16 residues. V gave up 3 bases and J gave up 0 bases; unmatched junction bases: 3. The CDR3 DNA follows: TGTGCCAGCAGCTTGGGACTAGCCCTCTCCTACAATGAGCAGTTCTTC. This encodes CASSLGLALSYNEQFF. Using reference TRBV7-3 and TRBJ2-1 for the parts outside the CDR3, the full variable domain is GAGVSQTPSNKVTEKGKYVELRCDPISGHTALYWYRQSLGQGPEFLIYFQGTGAADDSGLPNDRFFAVRPEGSVSTLKIQRTERGDSAVYLCASSLGLALSYNEQFFGPGTRLTVL.

This clone was seen a handful of times. The CDR3 nucleotides read TGTGCCATCAGTGATGGGGGGGCTTCTAATGAAAAACTGTTTTTT. It encodes CAISDGGASNEKLFF. V and J are TRBV10-3 and TRBJ1-4; a weak D match, TRBD1 (6 bases). Germline V gene sequence: CDR1 ENHRY, CDR2 SYGVKD. The CDR3 consists of 15 residues. Trimming removed 3 bases from V and 3 bases from J, with 11 bases in between.